Sequencing of this T cell receptor beta chain was carried out in a study of cytomegalovirus exposure and HLA in healthy donors. The PCR had 60 Vbeta and 13 Jbeta primers. The method was immunoSEQ multiplex PCR; TCRdb's version includes in-frame clones alone and lacks a portion of them. The sample yields 100,000 to 150,000 clones, about three quarters seen once. V dropped 4 bases and J dropped 2 bases, with 10 bases sitting between them. The CDR3 spans 14 residues. Per the germline V gene, CDR1 is SGDLS and CDR2 is YYNGEE. Details on this clone: The antigen is undetermined.

Whole-study results and caveats: A missense variant in DCLRE1C was later tied to TCR beta V- and J-gene trimming. The authors later found most CMV-associated TCR beta chains appeared HLA-restricted. There were reportedly fewer N-insertions in an Asian-associated ancestry cluster than the approximately 630-donor mean, in a later analysis.

This receptor was identified in a woman aged 40 to 50 in good health and CMV-seronegative. The chain carries TRBV9 and TRBJ1-3, with unresolved D. Sequenced input: PBMCs. CDR3 in DNA: TGTGCCAGCAGCCCGGGAACGACTGGAAACACCATATATTTT. It encodes CASSPGTTGNTIYF.